This TCR beta chain was captured in a study of Tregs in tolerant kidney transplant recipients. Sequenced by immunoSEQ multiplex PCR; TCRdb stores in-frame clones only, minus some. The sample holds approximately 19,000 clones, about two thirds seen once. Trimming removed 3 bases from V and 4 bases from J; junction bases left unmatched: 6. The germline CDR1 and CDR2 sequences are SGDLS and YYNGEE. The CDR3 sequence is 15 residues long. Regarding this clone: The antigen is not known.

This chain links TRBV9 with TRBJ2-1; 8 nucleotides align to TRBD1. The sample consisted of Tregs from blood cultured with allogeneic cells. The origin of this receptor is a human donor in good health. The CDR3 DNA follows: TGTGCCAGCAGCGCCGGGACAGGAGATTACAATGAGCAGTTCTTC. Protein: CASSAGTGDYNEQFF.